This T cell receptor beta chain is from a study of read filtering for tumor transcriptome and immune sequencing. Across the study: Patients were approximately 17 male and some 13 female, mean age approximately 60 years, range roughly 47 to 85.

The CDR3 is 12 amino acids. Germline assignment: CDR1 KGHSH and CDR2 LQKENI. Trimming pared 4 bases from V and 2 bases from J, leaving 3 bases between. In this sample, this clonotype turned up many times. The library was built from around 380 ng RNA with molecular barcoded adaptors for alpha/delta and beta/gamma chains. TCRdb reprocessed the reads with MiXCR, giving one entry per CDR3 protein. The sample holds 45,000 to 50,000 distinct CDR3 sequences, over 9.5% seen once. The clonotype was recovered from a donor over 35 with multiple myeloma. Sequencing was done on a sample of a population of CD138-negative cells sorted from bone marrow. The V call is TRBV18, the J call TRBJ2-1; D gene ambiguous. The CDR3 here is CASSRAYNEQFF. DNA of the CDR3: TGTGCCAGCTCACGGGCCTACAATGAGCAGTTCTTC.